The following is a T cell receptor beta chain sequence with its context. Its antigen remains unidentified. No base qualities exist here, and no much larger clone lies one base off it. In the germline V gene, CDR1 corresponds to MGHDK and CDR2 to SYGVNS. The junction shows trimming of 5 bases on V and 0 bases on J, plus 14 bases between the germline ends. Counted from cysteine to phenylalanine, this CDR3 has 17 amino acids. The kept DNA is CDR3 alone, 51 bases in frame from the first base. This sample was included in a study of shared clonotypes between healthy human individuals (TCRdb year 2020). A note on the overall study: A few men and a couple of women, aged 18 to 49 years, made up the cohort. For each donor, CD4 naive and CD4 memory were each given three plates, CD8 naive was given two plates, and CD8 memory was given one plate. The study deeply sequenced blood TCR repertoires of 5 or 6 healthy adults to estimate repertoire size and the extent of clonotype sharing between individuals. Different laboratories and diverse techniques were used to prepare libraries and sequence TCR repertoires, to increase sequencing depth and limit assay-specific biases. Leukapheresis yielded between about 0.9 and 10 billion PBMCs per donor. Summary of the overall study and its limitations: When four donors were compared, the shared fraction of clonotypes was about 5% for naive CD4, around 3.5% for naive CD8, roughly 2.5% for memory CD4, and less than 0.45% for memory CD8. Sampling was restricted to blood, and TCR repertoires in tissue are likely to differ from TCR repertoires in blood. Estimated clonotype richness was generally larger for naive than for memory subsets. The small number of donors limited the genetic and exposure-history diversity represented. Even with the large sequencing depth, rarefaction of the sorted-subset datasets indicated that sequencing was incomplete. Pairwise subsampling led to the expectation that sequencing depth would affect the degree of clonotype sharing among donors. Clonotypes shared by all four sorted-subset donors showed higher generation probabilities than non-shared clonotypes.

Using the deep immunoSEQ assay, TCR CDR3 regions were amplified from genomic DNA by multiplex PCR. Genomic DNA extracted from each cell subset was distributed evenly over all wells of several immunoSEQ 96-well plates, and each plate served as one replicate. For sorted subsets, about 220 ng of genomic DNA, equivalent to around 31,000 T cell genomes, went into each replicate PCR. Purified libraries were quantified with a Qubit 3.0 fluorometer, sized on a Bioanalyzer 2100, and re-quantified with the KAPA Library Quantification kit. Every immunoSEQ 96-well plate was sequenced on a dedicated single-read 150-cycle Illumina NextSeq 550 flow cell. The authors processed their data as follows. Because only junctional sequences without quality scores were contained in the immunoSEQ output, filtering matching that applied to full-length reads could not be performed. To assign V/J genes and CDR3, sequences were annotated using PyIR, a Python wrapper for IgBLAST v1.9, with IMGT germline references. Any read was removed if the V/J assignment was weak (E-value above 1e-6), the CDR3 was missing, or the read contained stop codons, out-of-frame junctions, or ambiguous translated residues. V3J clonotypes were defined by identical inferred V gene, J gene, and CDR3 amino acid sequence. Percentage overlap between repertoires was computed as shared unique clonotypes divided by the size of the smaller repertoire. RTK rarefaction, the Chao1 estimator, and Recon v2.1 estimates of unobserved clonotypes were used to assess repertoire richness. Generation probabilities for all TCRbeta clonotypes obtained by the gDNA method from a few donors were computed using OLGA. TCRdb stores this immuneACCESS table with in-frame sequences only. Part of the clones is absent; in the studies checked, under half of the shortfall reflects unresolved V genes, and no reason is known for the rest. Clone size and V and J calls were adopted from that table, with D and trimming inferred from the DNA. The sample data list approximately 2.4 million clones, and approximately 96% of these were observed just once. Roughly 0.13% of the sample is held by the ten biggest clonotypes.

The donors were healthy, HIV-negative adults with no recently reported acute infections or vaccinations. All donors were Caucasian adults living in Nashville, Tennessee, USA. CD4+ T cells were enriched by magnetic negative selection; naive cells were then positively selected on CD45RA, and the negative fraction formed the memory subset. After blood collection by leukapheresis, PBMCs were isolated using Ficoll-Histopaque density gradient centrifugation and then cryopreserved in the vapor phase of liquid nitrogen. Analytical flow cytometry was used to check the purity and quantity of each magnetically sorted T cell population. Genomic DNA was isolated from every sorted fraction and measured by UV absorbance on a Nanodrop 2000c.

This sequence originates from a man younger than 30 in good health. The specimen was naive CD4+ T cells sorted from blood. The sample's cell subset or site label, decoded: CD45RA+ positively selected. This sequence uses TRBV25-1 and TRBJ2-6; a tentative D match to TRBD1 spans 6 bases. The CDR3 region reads CASSSRDTYSGANVLTF. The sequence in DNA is TGTGCCAGCAGTTCCCGGGACACCTACTCTGGGGCCAACGTCCTGACTTTC.